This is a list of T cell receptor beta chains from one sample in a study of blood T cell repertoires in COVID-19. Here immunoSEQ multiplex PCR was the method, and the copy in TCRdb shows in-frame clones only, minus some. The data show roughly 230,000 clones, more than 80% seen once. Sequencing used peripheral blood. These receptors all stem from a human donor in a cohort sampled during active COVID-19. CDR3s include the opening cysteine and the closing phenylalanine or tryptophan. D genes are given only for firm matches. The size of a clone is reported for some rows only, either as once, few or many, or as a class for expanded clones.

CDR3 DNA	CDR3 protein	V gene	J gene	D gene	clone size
TGTGCCACCCGGAGCTACAATGAGCAGTTCTTC	CATRSYNEQFF	TRBV24-1	TRBJ2-1	NA	many
TGCAGCGTTGTCCGGACTTCTAGCACAGATACGCAGTATTTT	CSVVRTSSTDTQYF	TRBV29-1	TRBJ2-3	NA	NA
TGTGCCAGCTCCCGAAGGGAGGCAGATACGCAGTATTTT	CASSRREADTQYF	TRBV18	TRBJ2-3	NA	NA
TGTGCCAGCAGTAAAAACAGGGGGACGGGCTATGGCTACACCTTC	CASSKNRGTGYGYTF	TRBV6-6	TRBJ1-2	TRBD1	once
TGTGCCAGCAGCTTATGGGAGGTCATGGGCTACACCTTC	CASSLWEVMGYTF	TRBV5-6	TRBJ1-2	NA	NA
TGTGCCAGCAGGGTAGGAAGGGGGAATGAGCAGTTCTTC	CASRVGRGNEQFF	TRBV28	TRBJ2-1	NA	NA
TGTGCCATCAGGTCGACTAGCGGGAAGGCAGATACGCAGTATTTT	CAIRSTSGKADTQYF	TRBV10-3	TRBJ2-3	TRBD2	NA
TGTGCCAGTAGGCCGGGACAGGGACTAGGCGAGCAGTACTTC	CASRPGQGLGEQYF	TRBV19	TRBJ2-7	NA	NA
TGTGCCAGCAAACAAAACAGGGAAATAGGGACAGATACGCAGTATTTT	CASKQNREIGTDTQYF	TRBV19	TRBJ2-3	NA	NA
TGTGCCAGCAAGGACAGGGCGACGGTTAGCACTGAAGCTTTCTTT	CASKDRATVSTEAFF	TRBV6-4	TRBJ1-1	TRBD1	NA
TGTGCCTGGAGTGTTTTGGACGGGGGGGGAGCTTTCTTT	CAWSVLDGGGAFF	TRBV30	TRBJ1-1	NA	NA
TGTGCCAGTAGTCCCCTAGGACAGGGGGAATCTAATGAAAAACTGTTTTTT	CASSPLGQGESNEKLFF	TRBV19	TRBJ1-4	TRBD1	NA
TGTGCCAGCAATCTAGCGGGAGGGCAGTCGTTCGGGGAGCTGTTTTTT	CASNLAGGQSFGELFF	TRBV2	TRBJ2-2	TRBD2	NA